This is a list of T cell receptor beta chains from one sample in a study of T cell repertoires in cytomegalovirus infection. These TCRs are of unknown antigen specificity. TCRdb passed the reads through MiXCR, listing each CDR3 protein once. This sample yields nearly 70,000 distinct CDR3 sequences, of which approximately 24% are seen a single time; roughly three quarters belongs to the top ten. The sample consisted of PBMCs, sequenced either directly or after in vitro stimulation (not recorded which). The receptors here all came from a human donor in good health (CMV status not recorded). Some clones in this sample may be carry-over from other donors' samples. The CDR3 runs from the conserved cysteine through the conserved F or W. The D gene is left open where the match is weak. Clone size is shown for a subset of rows, as once, few, many or a class of expanded clone.

clone size	V gene	D gene	J gene	CDR3 protein	CDR3 DNA
once	TRBV6-1	.	TRBJ2-1	CASSYSVREQFF	TGTGCCAGCAGTTACAGTGTTCGAGAGCAGTTCTTC
many	TRBV7-2	.	TRBJ2-3	CASSRGTDTQYF	TGTGCCAGCAGCCGGGGCACAGATACGCAGTATTTT
.	TRBV6-2/TRBV6-3	TRBD1	TRBJ1-5	CASSLRRQGGDQPQHF	TGTGCCAGCAGTCTCCGTCGACAGGGCGGGGATCAGCCCCAGCATTTT
many	TRBV7-2	.	TRBJ1-1	CASSPRARAVTEAFF	TGTGCCAGCAGCCCACGGGCCCGGGCGGTCACTGAAGCTTTCTTT
.	TRBV7-2	TRBD2	TRBJ2-3	CASSLVRGDTDTQYF	TGTGCCAGCAGCTTAGTTCGGGGGGACACAGATACGCAGTATTTT
.	TRBV28	.	TRBJ2-7	CASSSGTQEQYF	TGTGCCAGCAGCTCCGGGACTCAAGAGCAGTACTTC
many	TRBV6-1	TRBD2	TRBJ2-7	CASSVGLAVSYEQYF	TGTGCCAGCAGTGTGGGACTAGCGGTCTCCTACGAGCAGTACTTC
many	TRBV7-2	.	TRBJ1-6	CASSLGISNSPLHF	TGTGCCAGCAGCTTAGGCATTTCCAATTCACCCCTCCACTTT
few	TRBV6-1	.	TRBJ1-4	CASSDLRGQGEKLFF	TGTGCCAGCAGTGACCTGAGGGGCCAAGGGGAAAAACTGTTTTTT
many	TRBV7-2	.	TRBJ2-1	CASSLYQGDPIF	TGTGCCAGCAGCTTATATCAAGGCGACCCGATCTTC
few	TRBV10-3	.	TRBJ1-5	CAISGQLGNQPQHF	TGTGCCATCAGTGGGCAGCTCGGCAATCAGCCCCAGCATTTT
.	TRBV6-6	TRBD2	TRBJ2-7	CASSYSTSGRLSSYEQYF	TGTGCCAGCAGTTACTCGACTAGCGGGAGGCTCAGCTCCTACGAGCAGTACTTC
once	TRBV28	.	TRBJ1-1	CASRTSMNTEAFF	TGTGCCAGCCGGACCTCTATGAACACTGAAGCTTTCTTT
few	TRBV5-6	.	TRBJ1-1	CASCSTRWTANTEAFF	TGTGCCAGCTGCTCAACCCGCTGGACAGCCAACACTGAAGCTTTCTTT
many	TRBV11-2	TRBD2	TRBJ2-1	CASSFPRGLDNEQFF	TGTGCCAGCAGCTTCCCCAGGGGACTAGACAATGAGCAGTTCTTC
.	TRBV12-3/TRBV12-4	.	TRBJ2-5	CASSSNRVETQYF	TGTGCCAGCAGTTCTAACAGGGTTGAGACCCAGTACTTC
few	TRBV5-4	.	TRBJ2-5	CASSLYPGSTAEETQYF	TGTGCCAGCAGCTTGTACCCCGGGTCCACAGCGGAAGAGACCCAGTACTTC
few	TRBV20-1	.	TRBJ1-6	CSARAGATNSPLHF	TGCAGTGCTAGGGCGGGGGCCACTAATTCACCCCTCCACTTT
.	TRBV28	TRBD1	TRBJ1-2	CASSQIEIQGENYGYTF	TGTGCCAGCAGCCAGATAGAAATACAGGGGGAAAACTATGGCTACACCTTC
.	TRBV3-1	.	TRBJ1-1	CASSQPGMAEAFF	TGTGCCAGCAGCCAGCCAGGGATGGCTGAAGCTTTCTTT
.	TRBV7-9	TRBD1	TRBJ1-1	CASSLIAGTENTEAFF	TGTGCCAGCAGCTTAATTGCCGGGACAGAGAACACTGAAGCTTTCTTT
.	TRBV18	TRBD1	TRBJ1-2	CASSPLDRGLTGYTF	TGTGCCAGCTCACCCTTGGACAGGGGGCTTACGGGCTACACCTTC
.	TRBV24-1	TRBD2	TRBJ2-1	CATSDGGLAGGPNNEQFF	TGTGCCACCAGTGATGGGGGACTAGCGGGAGGGCCGAACAATGAGCAGTTCTTC
.	TRBV7-2	TRBD1	TRBJ1-1	CASSLMSRGSNTEAFF	TGTGCCAGCAGCCTAATGAGCAGGGGGAGCAACACTGAAGCTTTCTTT
.	TRBV2	.	TRBJ2-2	CASSGRARGELFF	TGTGCCAGCAGTGGTCGGGCGAGGGGGGAGCTGTTTTTT
.	TRBV7-9	.	TRBJ2-2	CASRPGASYSPGELFF	TGTGCCAGCAGACCGGGGGCTAGCTATAGTCCCGGGGAGCTGTTTTTT
few	TRBV28	.	TRBJ2-7	CASSLTGAGYEQYF	TGTGCCAGCAGTTTAACCGGGGCAGGCTACGAGCAGTACTTC
.	TRBV28	TRBD1	TRBJ1-1	CARDRRNTEAFF	TGTGCCAGGGACAGGCGGAACACTGAAGCTTTCTTT
.	TRBV19	TRBD1	TRBJ1-1	CASSPGQGGTEAFF	TGTGCCAGTAGCCCGGGACAGGGGGGTACTGAAGCTTTCTTT